The source of this T cell receptor (beta chain) is a study of T cell responses to AZD1222 COVID-19 vaccine (dated by TCRdb to about 2021). Regarding the research as a whole: TCR sequencing was performed for 230 to 250 trial participants, of whom about 200 were given two doses of AZD1222 and about 25 were given two doses of MenACWY control vaccine. Trial participants were enrolled by age into 18-55, 56-69 and 70-plus year subgroups, with roughly 160, 29 and 62 TCR-sequenced participants respectively.

The CDR3 numbers 13 residues from cysteine through phenylalanine. Only the CDR3 portion is preserved as DNA: 39 bases, with reading frame beginning at the first base. CDR1 and CDR2, per the germline V gene (reference sequence), are LNHDA and SQIVND. V is pared back by 5 bases and J by 9 bases, with 14 bases lying between the germline termini. The time point label here, explained by the study, means: about 28 days (+/-7) after the second vaccine dose. AZD1222 recipients given second doses at about 4 weeks or at about 12 weeks were pooled, since spike-specific TCR depth and breadth were not found to differ between the two schedules. Vaccinee samples were obtained from the UK trials COV001 and COV002, which included a single-blind randomized controlled phase 2/3 trial of AZD1222 (ChAdOx1 nCoV-19) in healthy adults. For TCRbeta chain sequencing, PBMC samples from trial participants were taken at day 0 and at day 28 after the second dose.

Comment on this clone: Its antigen is still unknown. No base qualities exist here, and no much larger clone lies one base off it.

The paper as a whole reports these results and caveats: The vaccine-associated CD4 TCRs covered the entire spike protein, and the dominant responses fell in regions 160-218 and 743-854. The 56-69-year group was small, and its depth increase did not reach significance, likely because of low power. Conclusions about previously exposed vaccinees were limited because only a handful of AZD1222 recipients were SARS-CoV-2 seropositive at baseline. Reportedly, close to half of the unique spike-specific TCRs recognized epitopes lying outside the regions that are mutated in the B.1.351 and B.1.1.7 variants. A significant rise in spike-specific TCR breadth and depth was observed after two AZD1222 doses relative to day 0 and relative to MenACWY recipients. Because no samples from the day 14 peak response were available, repertoires could be characterized only after the peak T cell response. Most participants were white British and females outnumbered males, and the authors suggested that clonal diversity may have been underestimated.

The CDR3 regions of human TCRbeta chains were analyzed by immunosequencing. On the study's bioinformatics: Repertoire TCRs were matched against a reference library of SARS-CoV-2-specific TCRs generated with the MIRA antigen-specificity platform. Breadth was defined as the fraction of unique TCRs that were SARS-CoV-2-associated, and depth was defined as the fraction of total T cells that were SARS-CoV-2-associated. Using the MIRA data, each spike-specific TCR was mapped to the spike region that the TCR reacts to and placed in a CD4 or CD8 class. Log10-transformed breadth and depth values were compared by one-way ANOVA with Sidak's multiple comparisons tests. The table comes from immuneACCESS by way of TCRdb, which keeps in-frame sequences with V and J called. Part of the clones is missing from these tables; in studies checked, under half for an unresolved V gene and the rest for unknown reasons. The V and J calls and clone size are taken from that table; D and trimming were inferred from the DNA. This sample comprises 90,000 to 150,000 clones, roughly 86% of them detected only once. The ten largest clones take up under 3% of the sample.

The V and J genes are TRBV19 and TRBJ2-4; the D gene assignment is ambiguous. Sequenced here: peripheral blood, sampled 28 days after the second AZD1222 dose. The source is an adult who received the AZD1222 COVID-19 vaccine. The CDR3: CASSGTRSGIQYF. The DNA reads as follows: TGTGCCAGTAGTGGAACCAGGTCGGGCATTCAGTACTTC.